Listed here are 13 T cell receptor beta chains from one sample, sequenced in a study of a mutant IDH1 vaccine in newly diagnosed glioma. These TCRs' antigens remain unknown. TCRdb's table, derived via immunoSEQ multiplex PCR, lists solely in-frame clones and lacks some. The sample contains tens of thousands of clones, roughly 79% of which appear only once. Time point given: week 35, safety follow-up. The investigators gave 300 ug of mutant IDH1 20-mer peptide in each vaccine dose, together with topical imiquimod. The sample was PBMCs, taken from a glioma patient whose treatment included an IDH1 peptide vaccine. These receptors all stem from a middle-aged man with glioma.

V gene TRBV10-3 combines with J gene TRBJ1-3; no clear D gene. Germline CDR1 ENHRY, CDR2 SYGVKD. V dropped 2 bases and J dropped 0 bases, with 11 bases sitting between them. The CDR3 consists of 16 residues. CDR3 nucleotides: TGTGCCATCAGTGAGCTTGGGCAGGTCTCTGGAAACACCATATATTTT. Protein product: CAISELGQVSGNTIYF.

The chain recombines TRBV4-3 with TRBJ2-3; 8 bases are a match to TRBD2. The CDR3 loop spans 16 amino acids. Trimming removed 1 base from V and 5 bases from J; junction bases left unmatched: 8. From germline, CDR1 is LGHNA and CDR2 YSLEER. CDR3 residues: CASSQGATGGGDTQYF. The CDR3 nucleotides are TGCGCCAGCAGCCAAGGCGCCACCGGGGGGGGAGATACGCAGTATTTT.

The chain carries TRBV10-3 and TRBJ1-4; D is perhaps TRBD1 (6 bases). V lost 2 bases and J lost 2, with 12 bases in between. CDR3 length equals 16 residues. The germline V gene has CDR1 ENHRY and CDR2 SYGVKD. The CDR3 bases are TGTGCCATCAGTGAGGCAGGGACACGGACTAATGAAAAACTGTTTTTT. Translation gives CAISEAGTRTNEKLFF.

J is TRBJ2-1 and V is TRBV4-3, with D possibly matching TRBD2 (5 bases). Trimming took 1 base from V and 10 from J, leaving 26 bases between them. The CDR3 totals 18 residues. Germline lookup yields CDR1 LGHNA and CDR2 YSLEER. CDR3 nucleotide sequence: TGCGCCAGCAGCCAAGTGAGCGCCTGGGCTAGAGGGATCGGGGAGCAGTTCTTC. The encoded protein is CASSQVSAWARGIGEQFF.

The rearrangement uses TRBV5-1 and TRBJ1-2; D may be TRBD1 (5 bases). V was trimmed by 0 bases and J by 2 bases, leaving 8 bases between them. The CDR3 consists of 14 residues. In germline, CDR1 is SGHRS, CDR2 YFSETQ. The CDR3 coding sequence is TGCGCCAGCAGCTTGGGGGGGATCAACTATGGCTACACCTTC. It is translated as CASSLGGINYGYTF. Complete variable domain (other parts from reference TRBV5-1 and TRBJ1-2): KAGVTQTPRYLIKTRGQQVTLSCSPISGHRSVSWYQQTPGQGLQFLFEYFSETQRNKGNFPGRFSGRQFSNSRSEMNVSTLELGDSALYLCASSLGGINYGYTFGSGTRLTVV.

V is TRBV2 and J is TRBJ1-1, with D tentatively TRBD1 (6 bases). The CDR3 runs to 19 residues. Germline CDR1 and CDR2: SNHLY and FYNNEI. With 6 bases removed from V and 0 bases from J, the gap between germline ends came to 26 bases. The CDR3 reads CASRGLSKSTGHMNTEAFF. The CDR3, as DNA: TGTGCCAGCAGAGGACTCTCGAAGTCGACGGGACACATGAACACTGAAGCTTTCTTT.

This clone appeared a few times. This chain uses TRBV20-1 with TRBJ2-1; no definite D call. V was pared by 1 base and J by 3 bases, with 1 base between. The length of the CDR3 is 11 residues. Germline V gene sequence: CDR1 DFQATT, CDR2 SNEGSKA (reference sequence). CDR3 bases: TGCAGTGCTAGAGGCTACAATGAGCAGTTCTTC. Translated: CSARGYNEQFF.

This sequence joins TRBV30 and TRBJ1-3, with TRBD1 as a possible D gene (5 bases). CDR1 and CDR2 (germline): GTSNPN, SVGIG (reference sequence). With 5 bases removed from V and 0 bases from J, the gap between germline ends came to 14 bases. The length of the CDR3 is 15 residues. The chain's CDR3 is CAWAGTPSSGNTIYF. The CDR3 nucleotides are TGTGCCTGGGCTGGGACTCCTAGCTCTGGAAACACCATATATTTT.

The chain has TRBV27 and TRBJ2-3; no reliable D call. Germline V gene data show CDR1 as MNHEY and CDR2 as SMNVEV (reference sequence). There are 13 residues in the CDR3. The V end was cut by 3 bases, the J end by 5 bases, with 9 bases between. CDR3 in amino acids: CASSFRRQDTQYF. The CDR3 DNA reads as TGTGCCAGCAGTTTTCGACGGCAAGATACGCAGTATTTT.

V is TRBV9 and J is TRBJ2-5; D is undetermined. V lost 2 bases, J lost 1 base, and 12 bases lay in between. The length of the CDR3 is 15 residues. Germline V CDR1 and CDR2: SGDLS, YYNGEE. CDR3 sequence reads: CASSVSSKSQETQYF. The DNA of the CDR3 is TGTGCCAGCAGCGTCTCGTCGAAATCCCAAGAGACCCAGTACTTC.

V is TRBV30 and J is TRBJ2-3; TRBD2 aligns across 10 bases. The CDR3 extends over 17 amino acids. Germline assignment: CDR1 GTSNPN and CDR2 SVGIG (reference sequence). The ends lost 2 bases at V and 2 bases at J; junction bases unmatched: 10. CDR3 loop: CAWSFWVAGGNTDTQYF. The CDR3 DNA reads as TGTGCCTGGAGTTTTTGGGTAGCGGGGGGAAACACAGATACGCAGTATTTT.

The V call is TRBV7-9, the J call TRBJ2-1; D is unclear. V was shortened by 4 bases and J by 0 bases, with 10 bases between the two germline ends. The V gene's germline CDR1 is SEHNR and CDR2 FQNEAQ (reference sequence). The CDR3 loop spans 15 amino acids. The CDR3 DNA is TGTGCCAGCAGCTCAATCTCCGACTCCTACAATGAGCAGTTCTTC. Translating gives CASSSISDSYNEQFF. The full variable domain, in which reference TRBV7-9 and TRBJ2-1 provide the parts outside the CDR3, is DTGVSQNPRHKITKRGQNVTFRCDPISEHNRLYWYRQTLGQGPEFLTYFQNEAQLEKSRLLSDRFSAERPKGSFSTLEIQRTEQGDSAMYLCASSSISDSYNEQFFGPGTRLTVL.

This chain connects TRBV7-2 to TRBJ1-1; D not certain. From germline, CDR1 is SGHTA and CDR2 FQGNSA. V gave up 5 bases and J gave up 4 bases, with 17 bases separating them. This CDR3 has 15 amino acids. This CDR3 is CASSPKGSRITEAFF. CDR3 DNA: TGTGCCAGCAGCCCCAAGGGCAGCCGTATCACTGAAGCTTTCTTT.